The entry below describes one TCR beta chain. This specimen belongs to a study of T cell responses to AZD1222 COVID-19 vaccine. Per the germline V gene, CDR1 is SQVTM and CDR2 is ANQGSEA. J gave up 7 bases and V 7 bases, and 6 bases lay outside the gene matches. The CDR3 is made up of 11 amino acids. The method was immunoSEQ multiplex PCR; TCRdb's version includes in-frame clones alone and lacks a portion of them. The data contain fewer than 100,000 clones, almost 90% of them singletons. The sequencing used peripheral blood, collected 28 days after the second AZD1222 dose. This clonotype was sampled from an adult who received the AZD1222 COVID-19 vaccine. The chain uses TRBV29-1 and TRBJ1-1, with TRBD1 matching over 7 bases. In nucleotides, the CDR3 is TGCAGCGCCCAAGCAGGGGGTGAAGCTTTCTTT. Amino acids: CSAQAGGEAFF.